Listed below are T cell receptor beta chains from one sample, sequenced in a study of naive and memory T cell subsets. TCRdb reprocessed the UMI-ligation and nested PCR reads via MiXCR and lists one record per CDR3 protein. The data hold over 65,000 distinct CDR3 sequences, with 9% observed a single time. Sequencing used naive CD8+ T cells from blood. These receptors originate from a human donor in good health. Each CDR3 is given with its conserved first and last residue. The D gene is left open where the match is weak. A row's size may be missing; if present it is once, few, many or a size class.

D	size	V	J	DNA	CDR3
TRBD2	.	TRBV6-5	TRBJ2-1	TGTGCCAGCACCCCCCGTAGCGGGGAGCCCCGGAATGAGCAGTTCTTC	CASTPRSGEPRNEQFF
TRBD2	many	TRBV29-1	TRBJ2-3	TGCAGCGTGGGGGGGGGGATGACAGATACGCAGTATTTT	CSVGGGMTDTQYF
.	many	TRBV20-1	TRBJ2-7	TGCAGTGCTAGAGCCCTTAGCGGCTCCTACGAGCAGTACTTC	CSARALSGSYEQYF
TRBD1	.	TRBV4-1	TRBJ2-7	TGCGCCAGCAGCCAAGATCAAGGGACAGGCTACGAGCAGTACTTC	CASSQDQGTGYEQYF
.	many	TRBV2	TRBJ1-2	TGTGCCAGCAGTGAACGGTCCCCCTATGGCTACACCTTC	CASSERSPYGYTF
TRBD2	.	TRBV4-2	TRBJ2-1	TGTGCCAGCAGCGGACTAGCGGACAATGAGCAGTTCTTC	CASSGLADNEQFF
.	few	TRBV5-1	TRBJ1-5	TGCGCCAGCAGCTTGGATCCCAATCAGCCCCAGCATTTT	CASSLDPNQPQHF
TRBD2	few	TRBV20-1	TRBJ2-1	TGCAGTGCTAGGGGGACTAGCTTCTACAATGAGCAGTTCTTC	CSARGTSFYNEQFF
.	.	TRBV19	TRBJ1-2	TGTGCCACCCAACCGGCAGGGGACTATGGCTACACCTTC	CATQPAGDYGYTF
.	many	TRBV19	TRBJ1-1	TGTGCCAGTAGTAGAGGGGTCGCAGCTGAAGCTTTCTTT	CASSRGVAAEAFF
.	.	TRBV6-2/TRBV6-3	TRBJ1-1	TGTGCCACCATACCCGAACGGAGCACTGAAGCTTTCTTT	CATIPERSTEAFF
.	.	TRBV7-8	TRBJ1-1	TGTGCCAGCAGCCCATCTCGGTTGAACACTGAAGCTTTCTTT	CASSPSRLNTEAFF
TRBD1	few	TRBV28	TRBJ2-1	TGTGCCAGCAGTCCACCACAGGGGACCTACAATGAGCAGTTCTTC	CASSPPQGTYNEQFF
TRBD2	few	TRBV10-1	TRBJ2-1	TGCGCCAGCAGTGGGACTAGCGGAGGCTCCTACAATGAGCAGTTCTTC	CASSGTSGGSYNEQFF
TRBD2	.	TRBV27	TRBJ2-5	TGTGCCGGCAGTTTACGGGTCGGGGCTAGCGGCCAACTCGGGGAGACCCAGTACTTC	CAGSLRVGASGQLGETQYF
.	few	TRBV6-2/TRBV6-3	TRBJ2-3	TGTGCCAGCAGTAGCGGCCCCGATAATACGCAGTATTTT	CASSSGPDNTQYF
.	few	TRBV24-1	TRBJ1-2	TGTGCCACCAGTGTTACAGCTAACTATGGCTACACCTTC	CATSVTANYGYTF
TRBD2	few	TRBV28	TRBJ2-1	TGTGCCAGCAGTAGCCAAACTAGCGGGAGGAGCTTCAATGAGCAGTTCTTC	CASSSQTSGRSFNEQFF
TRBD2	few	TRBV4-2	TRBJ2-1	TGTGCCAGCAGCCAAGATGAAGGAGGACTAGATGTGAGGTATGAGCAGTTCTTC	CASSQDEGGLDVRYEQFF
TRBD1	.	TRBV29-1	TRBJ1-2	TGCAGCGTCGAACGGGACAGGAAGGATGGCTACACCTTC	CSVERDRKDGYTF
.	many	TRBV20-1	TRBJ1-2	TGCAGTGCTAGAGTTGGGACGGGTCCGGGCTACACCTTC	CSARVGTGPGYTF
TRBD2	.	TRBV2	TRBJ2-1	TGTGCCAGCAGTGATCCTAGCGGAGTCTACAATGAGCAGTTCTTC	CASSDPSGVYNEQFF
TRBD1	few	TRBV5-1	TRBJ1-1	TGCGCCAGCAGCTTGGGGTTCGGACAGGTGAACACTGAAGCTTTCTTT	CASSLGFGQVNTEAFF
.	few	TRBV29-1	TRBJ2-7	TGCAGCGTTGTATCGGACACATCCTACGAGCAGTACTTC	CSVVSDTSYEQYF
.	.	TRBV12-3/TRBV12-4	TRBJ2-7	TGTGCCAGCAGTCGACAGGGGAGGGACCCCTACGAGCAGTACTTC	CASSRQGRDPYEQYF
TRBD1	few	TRBV20-1	TRBJ1-2	TGCAGTGCCGAAGCAGGGGGCAGTGGCTACACCTTC	CSAEAGGSGYTF
.	.	TRBV4-2	TRBJ2-7	TGTGCCAGCAGCCAAGATGGGGGCAGCTCCTACGAGCAGTACTTC	CASSQDGGSSYEQYF
TRBD1	.	TRBV27	TRBJ2-3	TGTGCCAGCAGTTCCACCAGCCAGGACAGGGCTTATACAGATACGCAGTATTTT	CASSSTSQDRAYTDTQYF
TRBD2	.	TRBV12-3/TRBV12-4	TRBJ2-7	TGTGCCAGCAGCTTAGGACTAGCGATCGACGAGCAGTACTTC	CASSLGLAIDEQYF
.	many	TRBV12-3/TRBV12-4	TRBJ2-1	TGTGCCAGCACCCCATGGGGTAGCTCCTACAATGAGCAGTTCTTC	CASTPWGSSYNEQFF
.	many	TRBV13	TRBJ2-7	TGTGCCAGCAGCTCGCCGGGGGGGACAGGGTACGAGCAGTACTTC	CASSSPGGTGYEQYF
.	many	TRBV6-6	TRBJ2-7	TGTGCCAGCAGCCCCAACGGTGGTCGGAGATCCTACGAGCAGTACTTC	CASSPNGGRRSYEQYF
TRBD1	few	TRBV6-1	TRBJ1-5	TGTGCCAGCAGCCAGGGGGCGAATCAGCCCCAGCATTTT	CASSQGANQPQHF
TRBD2	many	TRBV20-1	TRBJ2-3	TGCAGTGCTAGTTCGGGGAGGGACACAGATACGCAGTATTTT	CSASSGRDTDTQYF
.	many	TRBV6-1	TRBJ2-5	TGTGCCAGCAGTGAGGGTAGGGCAGCTCAGGAGACCCAGTACTTC	CASSEGRAAQETQYF
TRBD1	.	TRBV7-9	TRBJ2-3	TGTGCCAGCAGCCCGACAGGGGGGAGCACAGATACGCAGTATTTT	CASSPTGGSTDTQYF
TRBD1	many	TRBV7-6	TRBJ2-7	TGTGCCAGCAGCTCGGAGGACAGGGGGAACTACGAGCAGTACTTC	CASSSEDRGNYEQYF
TRBD2	many	TRBV11-3	TRBJ2-1	TGTGCCAGCAGCTTCCAGACTAGCGGGGCATACAATGAGCAGTTCTTC	CASSFQTSGAYNEQFF
TRBD1	.	TRBV3-1	TRBJ2-1	TGTGCCAGCAGCCAAGGTATCAGGGGGCTTTGGCTGGACTACAATGAGCAGTTCTTC	CASSQGIRGLWLDYNEQFF
TRBD2	few	TRBV27	TRBJ2-2	TGTGCCAGCGGGGGTACTAGCGACCCCTCGAACACCGGGGAGCTGTTTTTT	CASGGTSDPSNTGELFF
TRBD2	few	TRBV27	TRBJ2-1	TGTGCCAGCAGTCTAGAAGCGGGACCTTACAATGAGCAGTTCTTC	CASSLEAGPYNEQFF
.	many	TRBV6-5	TRBJ1-3	TGTGCCAGCAGTCCGGAGGAGGGCGTAGGAAACACCATATATTTT	CASSPEEGVGNTIYF
.	few	TRBV6-2/TRBV6-3	TRBJ2-4	TGTGCCAGCAGTTACGGGGAGTGGCTCCAGGCCAAAAACATTCAGTACTTC	CASSYGEWLQAKNIQYF
.	.	TRBV12-3/TRBV12-4	TRBJ2-2	TGTGCCAGCAGGATTTATGGGGGGCAGAGAACCGGGGAGCTGTTTTTT	CASRIYGGQRTGELFF
.	.	TRBV14	TRBJ2-7	TGTGCCAGCAGCCAAGAGACGGGCGCCTACGAGCAGTACTTC	CASSQETGAYEQYF
TRBD2	many	TRBV20-1	TRBJ2-3	TGCAGTGCAACCTCCGGGACTAGTTCTTTCCCAGATACGCAGTATTTT	CSATSGTSSFPDTQYF
.	few	TRBV5-4	TRBJ2-5	TGTGCCAGCAGCTCAGGGGACCTTACCCAGTACTTC	CASSSGDLTQYF
.	many	TRBV7-8	TRBJ2-7	TGTGCCAGCAGCTTGGGACCTGACGAGCAGTACTTC	CASSLGPDEQYF
TRBD2	few	TRBV27	TRBJ2-1	TGTGCCAGCAGCTTCTTACTAGCGGGAGGATCCACCAATGAGCAGTTCTTC	CASSFLLAGGSTNEQFF
TRBD2	few	TRBV20-1	TRBJ2-7	TGCAGTGCTAGAGATTTAGCGGGACCCTCCTACGAGCAGTACTTC	CSARDLAGPSYEQYF
.	.	TRBV3-1	TRBJ1-1	TGTGCCAGCAGCCACCGGGACGGCGGGAACACTGAAGCTTTCTTT	CASSHRDGGNTEAFF
TRBD2	few	TRBV27	TRBJ2-2	TGTGCCAGCAGTTCACTAGCGGGAGGGCCCACCGGGGAGCTGTTTTTT	CASSSLAGGPTGELFF
TRBD2	.	TRBV9	TRBJ2-1	TGTGCCAGCAGCGTTGGGGGAGGGACTGATGAGCAGTTCTTC	CASSVGGGTDEQFF
TRBD2	once	TRBV12-3/TRBV12-4	TRBJ2-1	TGTGCCAGCACCCCTCTCGCGGGGAGGGCCAGCGATGAGCAGTTCTTC	CASTPLAGRASDEQFF